Below, one TCR beta chain is given with its context. This record belongs to a study of blood T cell repertoires in COVID-19. On the study more broadly: PBMCs, B-cell-depleted T cells, or T cells were the source of the cDNA or gDNA that made up the material.

Profiling relied on immunoSEQ multiplex PCR, and the TCRdb table lists in-frame clones only, not all of them. This table holds roughly 670,000 clones, 70% to 90% found once. CDR1 is LGHDT and CDR2 is YNNKEL in the germline V gene (reference sequence). CDR3 length equals 14 residues. V was shortened by 4 bases and J by 2 bases, with 12 bases between the two germline ends. This TCR derives from a woman in her late teens or twenties with acute or convalescent COVID-19. The chain combines TRBV3-1 (or the pseudogene TRBV3-2) with TRBJ2-7; D possibly corresponds to TRBD1 (6 bases). Sequenced material: peripheral blood. The CDR3 DNA follows: TGTGCCAGCAGCCTCCACAGGGATACCTACGAGCAGTACTTC. It encodes CASSLHRDTYEQYF.